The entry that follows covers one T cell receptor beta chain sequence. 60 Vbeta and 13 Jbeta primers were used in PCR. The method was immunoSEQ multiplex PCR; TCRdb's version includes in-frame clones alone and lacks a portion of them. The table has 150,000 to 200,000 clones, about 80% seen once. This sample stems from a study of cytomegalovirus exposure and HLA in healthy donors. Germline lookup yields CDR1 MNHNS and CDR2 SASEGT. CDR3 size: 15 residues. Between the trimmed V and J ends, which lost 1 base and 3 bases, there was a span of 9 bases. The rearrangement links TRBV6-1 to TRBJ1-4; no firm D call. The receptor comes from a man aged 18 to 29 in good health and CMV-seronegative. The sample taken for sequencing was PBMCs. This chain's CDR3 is CASSEVAGPNEKLFF. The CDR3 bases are TGTGCCAGCAGTGAAGTAGCGGGCCCTAATGAAAAACTGTTTTTT.